This T cell receptor (beta chain) came from a study of cytomegalovirus exposure and HLA in healthy donors. The study's findings and limits: Presence/absence results assume similar sequencing depth per donor, which may not hold. Later work showed greater clonal expansion in HLA-associated TCR beta chains than in equally common others.

Notes on this clone: Its antigen is as yet unknown.

Germline lookup yields CDR1 LNHNV and CDR2 YYDKDF (reference sequence). The length of the CDR3 is 14 residues. V lost 0 bases to trimming and J lost 7 bases; unmatched junction nucleotides: 3. With 60 Vbeta and 13 Jbeta primers, the PCR was carried out. Measured with immunoSEQ multiplex PCR; TCRdb has only the in-frame clones, and not every one. This table holds 110,000 or so clones, around 74% found once. The chain links TRBV15 to TRBJ2-7, with 10 bases aligning to TRBD1. The sequencing input was PBMCs. This TCR came from a man in his forties in good health and CMV-seronegative. The CDR3 DNA is TGTGCCACCAGCAGAGATGGGACAGGGGATGAGCAGTACTTC. This gives the protein CATSRDGTGDEQYF.